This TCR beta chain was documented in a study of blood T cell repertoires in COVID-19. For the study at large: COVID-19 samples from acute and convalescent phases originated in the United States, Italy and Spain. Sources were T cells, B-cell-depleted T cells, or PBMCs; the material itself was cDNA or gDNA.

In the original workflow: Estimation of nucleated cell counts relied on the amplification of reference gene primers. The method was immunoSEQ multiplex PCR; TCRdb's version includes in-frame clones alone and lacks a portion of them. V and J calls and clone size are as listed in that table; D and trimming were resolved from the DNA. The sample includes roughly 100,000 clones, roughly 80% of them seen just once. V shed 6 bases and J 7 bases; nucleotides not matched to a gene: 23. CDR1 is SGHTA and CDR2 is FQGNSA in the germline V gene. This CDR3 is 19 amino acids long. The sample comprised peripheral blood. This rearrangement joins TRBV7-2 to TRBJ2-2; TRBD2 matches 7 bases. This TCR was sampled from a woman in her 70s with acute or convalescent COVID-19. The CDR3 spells CASSFNVGGLVGIGGELFF. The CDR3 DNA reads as TGTGCCAGCAGTTTTAATGTGGGCGGACTAGTAGGAATTGGCGGGGAGCTGTTTTTT. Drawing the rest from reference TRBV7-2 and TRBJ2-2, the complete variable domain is GAGVSQSPSNKVTEKGKDVELRCDPISGHTALYWYRQSLGQGLEFLIYFQGNSAPDKSGLPSDRFSAERTGGSVSTLTIQRTQQEDSAVYLCASSFNVGGLVGIGGELFFGEGSRLTVL.